Listed below are T cell receptor beta chains from one sample, sequenced in a study of T cell responses to AZD1222 COVID-19 vaccine. Profiling relied on immunoSEQ multiplex PCR, and the TCRdb table lists in-frame clones only, not all of them. The sample lists around 100,000 clones, roughly nine tenths seen once, with around 1.3% in the top ten. The specimen was peripheral blood, collected on day 0 of AZD1222 vaccination. These receptors all stem from an adult in good health. CDR3s include the opening cysteine and the closing phenylalanine or tryptophan. D genes are given only for firm matches. Some rows have no size entry. The others give once, few or many, or a class for an expanded clone.

TRBJ1-5 | 15 | TRBV6-2/TRBV6-3 | TRBD1 | few | CASSTGQGGWQPQHF | TGTGCCAGCAGTACAGGACAGGGTGGTTGGCAGCCCCAGCATTTT
TRBJ1-1 | 15 | TRBV27 | . | . | CASIKRHSIPTEAFF | TGTGCCAGCATCAAACGGCACAGTATTCCCACTGAAGCTTTCTTT
TRBJ2-1 | 15 | TRBV4-2 | TRBD2 | . | CASSERGGTYNEQFF | TGTGCCAGCAGCGAACGGGGGGGCACCTACAATGAGCAGTTCTTC
TRBJ2-5 | 13 | TRBV10-3 | . | few | CAISSHKGETQYF | TGTGCCATCAGTTCTCACAAAGGAGAGACCCAGTACTTC
TRBJ1-4 | 14 | TRBV2 | . | . | CASRGGRMDEKLFF | TGTGCCAGCCGGGGCGGGAGGATGGATGAAAAACTGTTTTTT
TRBJ2-7 | 15 | TRBV4-2 | TRBD2 | . | CASSQGGTSSYEQYF | TGTGCCAGCAGCCAAGGAGGGACTAGCTCCTACGAGCAGTACTTC
TRBJ2-5 | 14 | TRBV3-1/TRBV3-2 | . | . | CASELPEFQETQYF | TGTGCCAGCGAACTTCCGGAGTTTCAAGAGACCCAGTACTTC
TRBJ2-1 | 15 | TRBV7-3 | TRBD2 | . | CASSPPGGGYNEQFF | TGTGCCAGCAGCCCCCCCGGGGGGGGTTACAATGAGCAGTTCTTC
TRBJ1-3 | 15 | TRBV27 | . | . | CASSQLPPSGNTIYF | TGTGCCAGCAGTCAGCTCCCCCCCTCTGGAAACACCATATATTTT
TRBJ1-3 | 13 | TRBV15 | . | . | CATSGSTGNTIYF | TGTGCCACCAGCGGGAGTACTGGAAACACCATATATTTT
TRBJ1-2 | 13 | TRBV6-4 | . | once | CASSQGQNYGYTF | TGTGCCAGCAGCCAAGGACAGAACTATGGCTACACCTTC
TRBJ1-1 | 15 | TRBV5-5 | . | few | CASEPGMGGYTEAFF | TGTGCCAGCGAGCCGGGGATGGGGGGCTACACTGAAGCTTTCTTT
TRBJ1-1 | 13 | TRBV5-4 | . | . | CASSPRGLTEAFF | TGTGCCAGCAGCCCCCGGGGGCTAACTGAAGCTTTCTTT
TRBJ1-2 | 15 | TRBV5-4 | TRBD1 | once | CASSRRTGGEFGYTF | TGTGCCAGCAGCAGACGGACAGGGGGCGAGTTTGGCTACACCTTC
TRBJ2-3 | 15 | TRBV28 | TRBD2 | . | CASSFPPGGRDTQYF | TGTGCCAGCAGTTTCCCCCCGGGGGGTAGAGATACGCAGTATTTT
TRBJ1-6 | 14 | TRBV27 | . | . | CASKYGTPNSPLHF | TGTGCCAGCAAATACGGGACACCGAATTCACCCCTCCACTTT
TRBJ2-7 | 14 | TRBV5-6 | . | . | CASTLQWGSYEQYF | TGTGCCAGCACCCTACAGTGGGGGTCCTACGAGCAGTACTTC
TRBJ2-1 | 17 | TRBV5-6 | . | . | CASSYLRQATSYNEQFF | TGTGCCAGCAGCTATCTCCGACAGGCAACCTCCTACAATGAGCAGTTCTTC
TRBJ2-7 | 15 | TRBV27 | . | . | CASSLDGGMSYEQYF | TGTGCCAGCAGTTTAGACGGCGGCATGAGCTACGAGCAGTACTTC
TRBJ1-1 | 15 | TRBV2 | TRBD1 | . | CASAFQGAPNTEAFF | TGTGCCAGCGCTTTCCAGGGGGCGCCGAACACTGAAGCTTTCTTT
TRBJ1-1 | 13 | TRBV24-1 | . | . | CATSEALGTEAFF | TGTGCCACCAGTGAGGCCCTTGGCACTGAAGCTTTCTTT
TRBJ1-2 | 16 | TRBV13 | . | . | CASSQAAGEIIYGYTF | TGTGCCAGCAGCCAGGCGGCAGGGGAGATCATCTATGGCTACACCTTC
TRBJ1-2 | 14 | TRBV5-1 | TRBD1 | . | CASSLDRGAYGYTF | TGCGCCAGCAGCTTGGACAGGGGGGCATATGGCTACACCTTC
TRBJ1-2 | 13 | TRBV9 | . | . | CASSPFGGGGYTF | TGTGCCAGCAGCCCCTTCGGGGGGGGTGGCTACACCTTC
TRBJ2-3 | 16 | TRBV7-9 | . | . | CASSMLSDSALDTQYF | TGTGCCAGCAGCATGCTTTCAGACTCGGCGTTAGATACGCAGTATTTT
TRBJ1-5 | 14 | TRBV7-9 | TRBD1 | . | CASSPPGGGQPQHF | TGTGCCAGCAGCCCCCCAGGGGGCGGTCAGCCCCAGCATTTT
TRBJ2-5 | 14 | TRBV4-1 | TRBD1 | . | CASATGGLQETQYF | TGCGCCAGTGCTACAGGGGGCCTCCAAGAGACCCAGTACTTC
TRBJ2-5 | 15 | TRBV5-1 | TRBD2 | . | CASSLVAGVVETQYF | TGCGCCAGCAGCTTGGTAGCGGGGGTGGTAGAGACCCAGTACTTC
TRBJ2-3 | 14 | TRBV5-1 | . | . | CASSLEILTDTQYF | TGCGCCAGCAGCTTGGAGATCCTCACAGATACGCAGTATTTT
TRBJ1-5 | 13 | TRBV7-2 | . | . | CASRGLSNQPQHF | TGTGCCAGCAGGGGGCTTAGCAATCAGCCCCAGCATTTT
TRBJ2-7 | 16 | TRBV6-5 | . | . | CASSYSEGTAFYEQYF | TGTGCCAGCAGTTACTCTGAGGGAACAGCCTTTTACGAGCAGTACTTC
TRBJ1-5 | 13 | TRBV28 | . | . | CASSFYFLQPQHF | TGTGCCAGCAGTTTCTATTTCTTGCAGCCCCAGCATTTT
TRBJ2-5 | 13 | TRBV2 | . | . | CASSGNRKETQYF | TGTGCCAGCAGTGGTAACCGGAAGGAGACCCAGTACTTC
TRBJ1-4 | 15 | TRBV11-2 | . | . | CASSLFRTTNEKLFF | TGTGCCAGCAGCTTATTCCGTACAACTAATGAAAAACTGTTTTTT
TRBJ1-6 | 16 | TRBV5-1 | TRBD1 | once | CASSLMTGTYNSPLHF | TGCGCCAGCAGCTTGATGACAGGGACCTATAATTCACCCCTCCACTTT
TRBJ1-1 | 15 | TRBV11-2 | . | . | CASSSLGRGNTEAFF | TGTGCCAGCAGCTCCCTGGGCAGGGGGAACACTGAAGCTTTCTTT
TRBJ1-2 | 13 | TRBV24-1 | . | . | CATSDFGGYGYTF | TGTGCCACCAGTGATTTTGGGGGCTATGGCTACACCTTC
TRBJ1-4 | 16 | TRBV4-1 | TRBD1 | once | CASRSPGGQLSEKLFF | TGCGCCAGCAGGTCTCCAGGGGGACAGCTGAGTGAAAAACTGTTTTTT
TRBJ1-3 | 17 | TRBV5-1 | . | . | CASSLAGANRAGNTIYF | TGCGCCAGCAGCTTGGCCGGCGCCAACCGGGCGGGAAACACCATATATTTT
TRBJ2-7 | 15 | TRBV5-1 | . | . | CASSLGVGYSYEQYF | TGCGCCAGCAGCTTGGGAGTGGGCTACTCCTACGAGCAGTACTTC
TRBJ1-3 | 14 | TRBV4-2 | . | . | CASSHPGTGNTIYF | TGTGCCAGCAGCCACCCAGGAACTGGAAACACCATATATTTT
TRBJ1-5 | 12 | TRBV28 | . | once | CASSFRDQPQHF | TGTGCCAGCAGTTTCAGAGATCAGCCCCAGCATTTT
TRBJ1-5 | 12 | TRBV12-3/TRBV12-4 | . | . | CASSLGDLDPHF | TGTGCCAGCAGCCTAGGGGACTTAGACCCGCATTTT
TRBJ2-1 | 16 | TRBV18 | TRBD2 | . | CASSTSSGGAENEQFF | TGTGCCAGCTCAACGTCTAGCGGGGGGGCCGAAAATGAGCAGTTCTTC